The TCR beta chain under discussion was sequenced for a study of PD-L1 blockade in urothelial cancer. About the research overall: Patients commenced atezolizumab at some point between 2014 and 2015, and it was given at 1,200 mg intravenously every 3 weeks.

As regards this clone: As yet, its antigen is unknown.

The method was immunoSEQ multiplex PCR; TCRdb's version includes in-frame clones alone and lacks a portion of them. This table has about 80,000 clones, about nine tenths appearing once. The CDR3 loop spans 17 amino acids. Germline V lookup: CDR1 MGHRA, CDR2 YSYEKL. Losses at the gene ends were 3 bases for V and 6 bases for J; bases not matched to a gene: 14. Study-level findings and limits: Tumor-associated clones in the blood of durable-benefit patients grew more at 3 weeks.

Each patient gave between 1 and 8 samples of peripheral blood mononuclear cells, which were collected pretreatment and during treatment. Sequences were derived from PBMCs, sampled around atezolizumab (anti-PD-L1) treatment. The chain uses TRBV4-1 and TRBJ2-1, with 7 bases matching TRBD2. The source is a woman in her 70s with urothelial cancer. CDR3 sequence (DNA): TGCGCCAGCAGCCAGGGTCTCTCTAGCGGTGTTCTCAATGAGCAGTTCTTC. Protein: CASSQGLSSGVLNEQFF.